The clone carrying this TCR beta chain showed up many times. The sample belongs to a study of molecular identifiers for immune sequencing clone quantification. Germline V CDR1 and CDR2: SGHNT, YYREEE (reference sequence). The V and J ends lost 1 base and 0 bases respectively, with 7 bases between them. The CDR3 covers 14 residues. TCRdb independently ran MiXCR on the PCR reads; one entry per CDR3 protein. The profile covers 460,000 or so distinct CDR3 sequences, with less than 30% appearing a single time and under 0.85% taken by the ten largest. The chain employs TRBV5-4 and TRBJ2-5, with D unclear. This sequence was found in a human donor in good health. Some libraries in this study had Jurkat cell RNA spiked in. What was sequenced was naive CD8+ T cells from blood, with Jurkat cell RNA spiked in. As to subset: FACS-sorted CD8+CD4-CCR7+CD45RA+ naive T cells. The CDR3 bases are TGTGCCAGCAGCTTGTGGGCACACCAAGAGACCCAGTACTTC. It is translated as CASSLWAHQETQYF. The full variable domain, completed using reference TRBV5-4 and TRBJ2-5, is ETGVTQSPTHLIKTRGQQVTLRCSSQSGHNTVSWYQQALGQGPQFIFQYYREEENGRGNFPPRFSGLQFPNYSSELNVNALELDDSALYLCASSLWAHQETQYFGPGTRLLVL.